The rows below give T cell receptor beta chains drawn from one sample of a study of blood T cell repertoires in COVID-19. The table came from immunoSEQ multiplex PCR; TCRdb's copy has only in-frame clones and leaves some out. The repertoire holds about 160,000 clones, 70% to 85% seen once, with 22% in the top ten. The source material was peripheral blood. The source of these receptors is a woman older than 75 with acute or convalescent COVID-19. The conserved cysteine and the conserved F or W are not part of the CDR3 here.

J: TRBJ1-5; V: TRBV6-5; CDR3: ASSYTRGDQPQH
J: TRBJ1-1; V: TRBV2; CDR3: ASEGGMMNTEAF
J: TRBJ1-5; V: TRBV5-5; CDR3: ASSLAAGGAYPQH
J: TRBJ1-4; V: TRBV19; CDR3: ASSRTGTASEKLF
J: TRBJ2-7; V: TRBV18; CDR3: ASSPTSGSDYEQY
J: TRBJ1-4; V: TRBV2; CDR3: ASSEGRFEKLF
J: TRBJ2-7; V: TRBV4-1; CDR3: ASSQGGQGYEQY
J: TRBJ2-1; V: TRBV6-4; CDR3: ASSMSTYNEQF
J: TRBJ1-1; V: TRBV29-1; CDR3: SVENRGATEAF
J: TRBJ2-5; V: TRBV2; CDR3: ASSETRGLGGETQY
J: TRBJ1-5; V: TRBV5-4; CDR3: ASSLGGGQPQH
J: TRBJ2-3; V: TRBV6-2/TRBV6-3; CDR3: ASSYLGSGRPDTQY
J: TRBJ1-1; V: TRBV11-2; CDR3: ASSSGLPWTEAF
J: TRBJ2-2; V: TRBV19; CDR3: ASSIVQGALTGELF
J: TRBJ2-3; V: TRBV5-6; CDR3: ASSWDRGSDTQY
J: TRBJ2-2; V: TRBV5-4; CDR3: ASSPGQRNTGELF
J: TRBJ2-7; V: TRBV9; CDR3: ASSARGGEQY
J: TRBJ2-5; V: TRBV7-2; CDR3: ASSSGSRLAFYDGETQY
J: TRBJ1-4; V: TRBV18; CDR3: ASSRRFNEKLF
J: TRBJ1-5; V: TRBV9; CDR3: ASSVGGSQPQH
J: TRBJ2-7; V: TRBV7-2; CDR3: ASSLGPGVIEQY
J: TRBJ2-1; V: TRBV5-1; CDR3: ASSPTLGQDYNEQF
J: TRBJ2-2; V: TRBV2; CDR3: ASGTGSGTGELF
J: TRBJ1-5; V: TRBV7-8; CDR3: ASSPRTVNSNQPQH
J: TRBJ2-2; V: TRBV12-3/TRBV12-4; CDR3: ASSRGGTGELF
J: TRBJ1-2; V: TRBV30; CDR3: AWSYGYGYT
J: TRBJ2-7; V: TRBV9; CDR3: ASSVAGELSYEQY
J: TRBJ1-1; V: TRBV10-1; CDR3: ASSESRQYTEAF
J: TRBJ2-5; V: TRBV2; CDR3: ASKLVAGGETQY
J: TRBJ2-5; V: TRBV18; CDR3: ASSPNQETQY
J: TRBJ2-2; V: TRBV2; CDR3: ASITGDTGELF
J: TRBJ1-2; V: TRBV7-9; CDR3: ASSLPGNNYGYT
J: TRBJ1-1; V: TRBV4-3; CDR3: ASSLEGAVNTEAF
J: TRBJ1-5; V: TRBV27; CDR3: ASSPLVDIPSSNQPQH
J: TRBJ2-5; V: TRBV19; CDR3: ASRGDRGNQETQY
J: TRBJ1-2; V: TRBV19; CDR3: ASSIPGHSDGQGYT
J: TRBJ2-7; V: TRBV6-5; CDR3: ASSNPGVGEQY
J: TRBJ1-5; V: TRBV28; CDR3: ASSSPDRADQPQH
J: TRBJ2-7; V: TRBV7-2; CDR3: ASSRGQSTHYEQY
J: TRBJ1-2; V: TRBV29-1; CDR3: SGVEGGGYT
J: TRBJ1-1; V: TRBV5-1; CDR3: ASTIGRFDTEAF
J: TRBJ2-4; V: TRBV7-2; CDR3: ASSPLQGGRNIQY
J: TRBJ2-1; V: TRBV6-5; CDR3: ASSFPGLADNEQF
J: TRBJ2-2; V: TRBV2; CDR3: ASQLADGTGELF
J: TRBJ2-1; V: TRBV19; CDR3: ASSLAGGYNEQF
J: TRBJ1-1; V: TRBV5-1; CDR3: ASSLTGGVNTEAF
J: TRBJ1-2; V: TRBV4-1; CDR3: ASSQDGQGNYGYT
J: TRBJ2-2; V: TRBV7-9; CDR3: ASSLTGGAGELF
J: TRBJ2-1; V: TRBV7-7; CDR3: ASSPAGVGNEQF
J: TRBJ2-1; V: TRBV5-1; CDR3: ASSLGQIGDEQF
J: TRBJ2-7; V: TRBV29-1; CDR3: SVGASYEQY
J: TRBJ2-7; V: TRBV7-9; CDR3: ASSLEGTYEQY
J: TRBJ2-1; V: TRBV5-1; CDR3: ASSGGQLYNEQF